This T cell receptor beta chain was sequenced in a study of CD8 T cells in Susac syndrome (dated by TCRdb to between 2017 and 2020). Regarding the study in general: Whether CD8+ T cell activation and differentiation in Susac syndrome was antigen driven was tested using repertoire sequencing. The study compared CD8+ T cell repertoire clonality among 11 to 12 healthy donors, about 14 Susac syndrome patients and around 16 multiple sclerosis patients.

A note on this clonotype: Which antigen it targets is not known. No per-base quality is available; no much larger clone lies one base away.

Points the paper makes about the study in general: The TCR sequencing and HLA analysis was acknowledged to have included a relatively small number of individuals.

Ends trimmed: V by 6 bases, J by 3 bases; bases unmatched to a gene: 4. From the germline V gene, CDR1 is MDHEN and CDR2 is SYDVKM. Its CDR3 holds 13 amino acids, cysteine through phenylalanine. Just the 39-base CDR3 DNA is kept, in frame starting at base 1. High-throughput TCR beta sequencing profiled peripheral blood CD8+ and CD4+ T cells from healthy donors, Susac syndrome patients and multiple sclerosis patients. The multiple sclerosis controls were treatment-naive patients whose relapsing-remitting disease, either stable or active, fulfilled the revised McDonald criteria. Bulk CD8+ and CD4+ T cells were purified by magnetic negative isolation, while CD8+ TEMRA cells were enriched using FACS. Blood was drawn into EDTA tubes, processed within 24 hours, and PBMCs were isolated by density gradient centrifugation. PBMCs destined for TCR sequencing were cryopreserved in liquid nitrogen and later thawed in a 37 °C water bath. Purity of sorted or isolated CD4+, CD8+ and CD8+ TEMRA cells was at least 90%.

RNA was extracted using the RNeasy kit, and roughly 0.45 to 1 ug of the RNA was reverse transcribed with random hexamers. The immunoSEQ multiplex PCR assay, which covers 54 Vbeta and 13 Jbeta segments, was used to amplify TCR beta CDR3 regions. To correct PCR amplification bias, a synthetic template baseline was used for both primer optimization and computational correction. In the source study's methods: Reads were annotated to V, D and J genes according to IMGT and were analyzed with immunoSEQ Analyzer, with only productive sequences retained. To calculate clonality, Shannon entropy was normalized by log2 of the number of productive unique sequences and then subtracted from one. For each patient and control, public and private clones were evaluated within the 100 most prevalent clones. Clones were defined as Susac-specific if absent from the healthy and MS cohorts, from around 1,100 published viral clones and from other ImmuneACCESS disease sequences. The raw public data were reprocessed by TCRdb itself: fastp quality trimming at Q25, MiXCR clonotype calling, in-frame beta chains only. Entries are consolidated by CDR3 protein sequence, retaining the most common genes and DNA. These V and J calls derive from TCRdb rather than the authors' analysis. The sample table shows 250,000 to 300,000 distinct CDR3 sequences, and roughly 81% are seen once. The ten largest account for approximately 0.11% of the sample.

This chain joins TRBV28 to TRBJ2-7, with 8 bases matching TRBD1. The sequence came from a human donor with multiple sclerosis. Sequences were obtained from CD8+ T cells from PBMCs. The CDR3 amino acid sequence is: CASREGQGYEQYF. In nucleotide form, the sequence is TGTGCCAGCAGGGAAGGACAGGGCTACGAGCAGTACTTC.